The 5 T cell receptor beta chains given below trace back to one sample, sequenced in a study of T cell repertoires in cytomegalovirus infection (dated by TCRdb to between 2019 and 2020). The treatment or condition tag for this specimen amounts to: in vitro stimulation with specific CMV peptide epitopes to enrich CMV-specific T cells. Antigen specificity for these receptors is unknown. The sequencer was an Illumina HiSeq 1500. The raw public data were reprocessed by TCRdb itself: fastp quality trimming at Q25, MiXCR clonotype calling, in-frame beta chains only. Each entry merges the rows of one CDR3 protein and shows their most common DNA and genes. This sample gives hundreds of thousands of distinct CDR3 sequences in total; around 32% of them show up just once. The top ten constitute 18% of the sample. The sequences come from cultured PBMCs, collected from culture after CMV antigen stimulation. These receptors were collected from a human donor in good health (CMV status not recorded). Some clones in this sample may be carry-over from other donors' samples.

CDR3 sequence reads: CASSMAALSYNEQFF. In nucleotides, the CDR3 is TGTGCCAGCAGCATGGCGGCCCTCTCCTACAATGAGCAGTTCTTC. V and J are TRBV5-6 and TRBJ2-1; D unclear. Between the trimmed V and J ends, which lost 4 bases and 0 bases, there was a span of 11 bases. The germline V gene encodes CDR1 SGHDT and CDR2 YYEEEE. The CDR3 has 15 residues.

The chain joins TRBV6-6 to TRBJ2-1; TRBD2 matches at 16 bases. V gave up 6 bases and J gave up 7 bases; unmatched junction bases: 9. The CDR3 length is 17 residues. Germline CDR1 MNHNY, CDR2 SVGAGI (reference sequence). CDR3 DNA: TGTGCCAGCAGCCAACGTGGGACTAGCGGGAGGGCAAATGAGCAGTTCTTC. This gives the protein CASSQRGTSGRANEQFF.

This sequence joins TRBV6-6 and TRBJ2-7; the match to TRBD2 covers 7 bases. Germline assignment: CDR1 MNHNY and CDR2 SVGAGI (reference sequence). The V segment lost 2 bases and the J segment 5 bases; nucleotides outside the gene matches: 12. This CDR3 spans 16 amino acids. The CDR3 loop reads CASSYGFGLVRHEQYF. The DNA of the CDR3 is TGTGCCAGCAGTTACGGGTTCGGACTAGTTCGTCACGAGCAGTACTTC.

This clonotype was observed a few times. The chain uses TRBV19 and TRBJ2-1, with D perhaps being TRBD1 or TRBD2 (7 bases each). Per the germline V gene, CDR1 is LNHDA and CDR2 is SQIVND (reference sequence). Trimming shortened V by 2 bases and J by 2 bases, and 10 bases separated the two germline ends. The CDR3 is 15 residues long. CDR3 bases: TGTGCCAGTAGTATACAGGGGGGGACCTACAATGAGCAGTTCTTC. Translation: CASSIQGGTYNEQFF. Combining the CDR3 with reference TRBV19 and TRBJ2-1 gives the whole variable domain DGGITQSPKYLFRKEGQNVTLSCEQNLNHDAMYWYRQDPGQGLRLIYYSQIVNDFQKGDIAEGYSVSREKKESFPLTVTSAQKNPTAFYLCASSIQGGTYNEQFFGPGTRLTVL.

The gene calls are TRBV4-3 and TRBJ2-3, with D perhaps matching TRBD2 (6 bases). V was shortened by 1 base and J by 2 bases, with 25 bases between the two germline ends. Per germline, CDR1 LGHNA and CDR2 YSLEER. The CDR3 loop spans 20 amino acids. The DNA for the CDR3 is TGCGCCAGCAGCCAAGGCTCGGGTGGCGTGGCCGGGGGATACACAGATACGCAGTATTTT. Amino acid sequence: CASSQGSGGVAGGYTDTQYF.